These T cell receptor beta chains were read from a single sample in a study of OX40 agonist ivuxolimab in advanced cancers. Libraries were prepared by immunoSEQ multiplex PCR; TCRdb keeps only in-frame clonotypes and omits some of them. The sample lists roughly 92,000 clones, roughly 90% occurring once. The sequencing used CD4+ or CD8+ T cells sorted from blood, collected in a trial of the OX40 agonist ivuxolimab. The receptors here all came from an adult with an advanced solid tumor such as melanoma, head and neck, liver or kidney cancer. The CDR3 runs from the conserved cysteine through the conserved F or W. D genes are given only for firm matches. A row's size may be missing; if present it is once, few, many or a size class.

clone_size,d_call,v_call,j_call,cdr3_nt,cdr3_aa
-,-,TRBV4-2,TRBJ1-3,TGTGCCAGCAGCCAAGAAGAAGGAGCGACTGGAAACACCATATATTTT,CASSQEEGATGNTIYF
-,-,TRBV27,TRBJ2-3,TGTGCCAGCAGTTTATCCGGGGAAGATACGCAGTATTTT,CASSLSGEDTQYF
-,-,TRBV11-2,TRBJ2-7,TGTGCCAGCAGCTTACGTTCGGGAAACTACGAGCAGTACTTC,CASSLRSGNYEQYF
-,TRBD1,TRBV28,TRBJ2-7,TGTGCCAGCAGTCCGGGGACAGGGGGAACGTACGAGCAGTACTTC,CASSPGTGGTYEQYF
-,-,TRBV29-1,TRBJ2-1,TGCAGCGTTGAGGGCGAGAACTCCTACAATGAGCAGTTCTTC,CSVEGENSYNEQFF
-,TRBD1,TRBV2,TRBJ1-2,TGTGCCAGCAGTGGGGACAGAACCTATGGCTACACCTTC,CASSGDRTYGYTF
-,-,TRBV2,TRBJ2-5,TGTGCCAGCAGTAACCGGGACCCCTGGCAAGAGACCCAGTACTTC,CASSNRDPWQETQYF
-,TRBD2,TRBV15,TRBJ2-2,TGTGCCACCAGCAGAGATCTGGCGGGGGGCCTGATATCCAAGGCCGGGGAGCTGTTTTTT,CATSRDLAGGLISKAGELFF
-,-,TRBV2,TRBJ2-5,TGTGCCAGCAAGTCTCCTGGCGGGGAAGAGACCCAGTACTTC,CASKSPGGEETQYF
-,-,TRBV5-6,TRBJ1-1,TGTGCCAGCAGCCCGCGGTACTTGACCACTGAAGCTTTCTTT,CASSPRYLTTEAFF
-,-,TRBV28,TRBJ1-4,TGTGCCAGCAGCGATATGGACCCGGTTAATGAAAAACTGTTTTTT,CASSDMDPVNEKLFF
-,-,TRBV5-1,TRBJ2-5,TGCGCCAGCAGCTTGGCCGGCAGGACGGTGGAGACCCAGTACTTC,CASSLAGRTVETQYF
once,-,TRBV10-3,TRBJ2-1,TGTGCCATCAGTGTCGTCTCAGGGCACAATGAGCAGTTCTTC,CAISVVSGHNEQFF
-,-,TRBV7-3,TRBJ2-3,TGTGCCAGCAGCCTAATCACGACAGATACGCAGTATTTT,CASSLITTDTQYF
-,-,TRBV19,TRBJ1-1,TGTGCCAGTAGTATATCAGGGCCTCCTAACACTGAAGCTTTCTTT,CASSISGPPNTEAFF
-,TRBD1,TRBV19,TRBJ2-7,TGTGCCAGTAGTCCCGACCTCGGACAGGGTAGCTACGAGCAGTACTTC,CASSPDLGQGSYEQYF
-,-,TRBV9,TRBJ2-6,TGTGCCAGCAGCGGGTACAGGCTTGGGGCCAACGTCCTGACTTTC,CASSGYRLGANVLTF
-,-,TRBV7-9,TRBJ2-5,TGTGCCAGCAGCCCAGTGGGTAACACAGATTATTGGGGAGAGACCCAGTACTTC,CASSPVGNTDYWGETQYF
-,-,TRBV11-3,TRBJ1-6,TGTGCCAGCAGCTTATCCCTACGACACTCAGGGAATTCACCCCTCCACTTT,CASSLSLRHSGNSPLHF
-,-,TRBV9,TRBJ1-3,TGTGCCAGCAGCGTAGGTGGGGGTTCCGGAAACACCATATATTTT,CASSVGGGSGNTIYF
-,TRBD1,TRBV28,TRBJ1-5,TGTGCCAGCAGTTTAAACCCACGGACAGGGGGCTTCTTTCAGCCCCAGCATTTT,CASSLNPRTGGFFQPQHF
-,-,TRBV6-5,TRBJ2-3,TGTGCCAGCAGGGCCATCATAGGGGCAGATACGCAGTATTTT,CASRAIIGADTQYF
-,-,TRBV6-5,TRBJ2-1,TGTGCCAGCAGCCCGGCCCCGTCCGGGTACAATGAGCAGTTCTTC,CASSPAPSGYNEQFF
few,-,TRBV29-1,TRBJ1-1,TGCAGCGTTGTCTCCTTGAACACTGAAGCTTTCTTT,CSVVSLNTEAFF
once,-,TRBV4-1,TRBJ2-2,TGCGCCAGCAGCCAAGCCCACCAGCGGCACGGGGAGCTGTTTTTT,CASSQAHQRHGELFF
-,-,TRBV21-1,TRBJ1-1,TGTGCCAGCAGCTCTCGTGATCTTGAAGCTTTCTTT,CASSSRDLEAFF
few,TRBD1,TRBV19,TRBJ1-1,TGTGCCAGTAGTCTTGGGACAGGGAACACTGAAGCTTTCTTT,CASSLGTGNTEAFF
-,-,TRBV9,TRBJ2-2,TGTGCCAGCAGCGTGGCCCTCGGGGAGCTGTTTTTT,CASSVALGELFF
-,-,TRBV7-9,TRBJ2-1,TGTGCCAGCAGTCACCGGGACGGCGGGCCCGAGCAGTTCTTC,CASSHRDGGPEQFF